This T cell receptor beta chain was obtained from a study of regulatory T cells in long-lasting Graves disease. As for the study in general: Persistent Graves' disease meant over 5 years of antithyroid drugs with positive TSH receptor antibodies.

Combining iRepertoire HTBI primers with Arm-PCR of CDR3 regions, the authors built TCR beta libraries. TCRdb passed the multiplex PCR reads through MiXCR, listing each CDR3 protein once. The table records 390,000 or so distinct CDR3 sequences, roughly 20% of them present only once. This clonotype was seen at least ten times. As yet, its antigen is unknown. The germline V gene has CDR1 MDHEN and CDR2 SYDVKM. The CDR3 is made up of 14 amino acids. The trim removed 7 bases at V and 4 bases at J, leaving 10 bases unmatched. Broader study findings: Public clonotype sharing was higher in persistent than newly diagnosed patients. Persistent disease samples used TRBV28, TRBJ1-2 and TRBJ2-5 preferentially.

Time point: persistent/refractory GD, antithyroid drugs over 5 years with positive TRAb. PBMC-extracted RNA yielded the TCR library. The input for sequencing was peripheral blood mononuclear cells (PBMCs), taken when the disease was refractory, from a patient treated with antithyroid drugs. The sequence was collected from a middle-aged woman with Graves disease. V usage is TRBV28 and J usage is TRBJ2-7; 7 nucleotides align to TRBD2. CDR3 in DNA: TGTGCCAGCATAGGGGCGGGAGCCGTATACGAGCAGTACTTC. Protein sequence: CASIGAGAVYEQYF. The whole variable domain, remainder taken from reference TRBV28 and TRBJ2-7, is DVKVTQSSRYLVKRTGEKVFLECVQDMDHENMFWYRQDPGLGLRLIYFSYDVKMKEKGDIPEGYSVSREKKERFSLILESASTNQTSMYLCASIGAGAVYEQYFGPGTRLTVT.